The 7 T cell receptor beta chains below come from one sample, sequenced in a study of CD8 T cells in ankylosing spondylitis. TCRdb processed the 5' RACE reads anew with MiXCR; each CDR3 protein has one entry. The sample records about 240,000 distinct CDR3 sequences, over 8.5% being singletons. Sequencing input: blood, either unsorted or a sorted T cell fraction (not recorded which). The receptor set was obtained from a male donor with ankylosing spondylitis or in good health (not recorded which).

This clonotype was recorded at least ten times. The J gene is TRBJ2-1, the V gene TRBV7-8, with 9 nucleotides matching TRBD2. Unmatched junction bases numbered 8, after V lost 5 bases and J lost 6 bases. The CDR3 has 15 residues. CDR1 is SGHVS, CDR2 FQNEAQ, per germline. The CDR3 DNA follows: TGTGCCAGCAGCCAGGGGCGGGGGGGTCTCAATGAGCAGTTCTTC. Its translation is CASSQGRGGLNEQFF.

Ten or more counts support this clonotype. V usage is TRBV7-6 and J usage is TRBJ1-3; D gene unclear. Germline values: CDR1 SGHVS, CDR2 FNYEAQ. With 5 bases removed from V and 0 bases from J, the gap between germline ends came to 8 bases. CDR3 length: 14 amino acids. DNA for the CDR3: TGTGCCAGCAGCCCATCGGGCTCTGGAAACACCATATATTTT. Protein sequence: CASSPSGSGNTIYF.

This clonotype was recorded many times. The chain couples TRBV5-1 to TRBJ2-1; 10 bases map to TRBD2. J was trimmed by 8 bases and V by 0 bases; bases with no gene match: 8. The CDR3 runs to 16 residues. Germline assignment: CDR1 SGHRS and CDR2 YFSETQ. The DNA for the CDR3 is TGCGCCAGCAGCTTGGTGGCTAGCGGGAGTGGCGATGAGCAGTTCTTC. This sequence encodes CASSLVASGSGDEQFF.

At least ten counts were recorded for this clonotype. This chain uses TRBV5-5 with TRBJ1-2; D not resolved. Trimming cost V 9 bases and J 0 bases, with 15 bases left between them. Germline CDR1 SGHKS, CDR2 YYEKEE (reference sequence). This CDR3 spans 14 amino acids. The CDR3 loop is CATHREGANYGYTF. As DNA, the CDR3 is TGTGCCACCCACCGCGAGGGTGCTAACTATGGCTACACCTTC.

This clonotype was detected ten times or more. The V call is TRBV12-3 or TRBV12-4, the J call TRBJ2-1; D possibly corresponds to TRBD2 (6 bases). Trimming took off 5 bases at V and 8 bases at J, with 10 bases between the two ends. The CDR3 is 12 residues long. DNA of the CDR3: TGTGCCAGCAGTCCGGGGGTCCATGAGCAGTTCTTC. As protein: CASSPGVHEQFF.

This clonotype was seen many times. The CDR3: CASSQDLVSYNEQFF. Here the CDR3 DNA reads TGTGCCAGCAGCCAAGATCTGGTCTCCTACAATGAGCAGTTCTTC. The rearrangement links TRBV3-1 to TRBJ2-1; D ambiguous. The CDR3 consists of 15 residues. Germline CDR1 reads LGHDT; CDR2 reads YNNKEL (reference sequence). V was shortened by 0 bases and J by 0 bases, with 6 bases between the two germline ends.

A few counts support this clonotype. The rearrangement links TRBV2 to TRBJ2-1; TRBD2 might be the D (6 bases). CDR1 is SNHLY and CDR2 is FYNNEI in the germline V gene. V was clipped by 4 bases and J by 0 bases, with 7 bases between them. This CDR3 has 14 residues. CDR3 nucleotide sequence: TGTGCCAGCAGTGCGGGAGTCTCCTACAATGAGCAGTTCTTC. This encodes CASSAGVSYNEQFF. Complete variable domain (other parts from reference TRBV2 and TRBJ2-1): EPEVTQTPSHQVTQMGQEVILRCVPISNHLYFYWYRQILGQKVEFLVSFYNNEISEKSEIFDDQFSVERPDGSNFTLKIRSTKLEDSAMYFCASSAGVSYNEQFFGPGTRLTVL.